One and the same sample provided the 30 T cell receptor beta chains below, sequenced in a study of metastatic and nonmetastatic thyroid tumors. All patients were treatment-naive before thyroid surgery. TCRdb re-clonotyped the PCR reads via MiXCR. The sample carries some 15,000 clones, roughly 21% recorded once. The sample comprised tumor tissue. These TCRs come from a female donor with papillary thyroid cancer or a benign thyroid nodule (not recorded which). Some clones in this sample may be carry-over from other donors' samples.

By share, this clone ranks as medium-sized. The chain recombines TRBV3-1 with TRBJ1-5; tentatively, D is TRBD1 (6 bases). The V end was cut by 5 bases, the J end by 4 bases, with 9 bases between. The CDR3 is 13 amino acids. Germline CDR1 LGHDT, CDR2 YNNKEL (reference sequence). Written as DNA, the CDR3 is TGTGCCAGCAGCGCAACAGGGAATCAGCCCCAGCATTTT. It is translated as CASSATGNQPQHF.

The chain recombines TRBV20-1 with TRBJ2-5; 12 nucleotides align to TRBD2. The CDR3 has 16 residues. With 0 bases clipped from V and 5 bases from J, the junction kept 7 bases outside the gene matches. CDR1 and CDR2 (germline): DFQATT, SNEGSKA (reference sequence). The CDR3 sequence: CSARERLAGDSETQYF. The DNA of the CDR3 is TGCAGTGCTAGAGAGCGACTAGCGGGAGATTCGGAGACCCAGTACTTC.

The table lists this clone with many counts. V is TRBV11-2 and J is TRBJ1-4, with TRBD1 matching 8 bases. The CDR3 is made up of 16 amino acids. Trimming removed 1 base from V and 4 bases from J; junction bases left unmatched: 5. From germline, CDR1 is SGHAT and CDR2 FQNNGV. The CDR3 here is CASSLGRDRLNEKLFF. DNA for the CDR3: TGTGCCAGCAGCTTAGGCCGGGACAGGCTTAATGAAAAACTGTTTTTT.

In its sample, this clone ranks as medium-sized. The chain combines TRBV19 with TRBJ2-7, with 7 bases identical to TRBD2. The CDR3 spans 14 residues. Trimming cost V 3 bases and J 2 bases; bases outside gene matches: 4. Germline CDR1 LNHDA, CDR2 SQIVND (reference sequence). CDR3 in amino acids: CASSISSGPYEQYF. The CDR3 nucleotides are TGTGCCAGTAGTATTTCTAGCGGACCCTACGAGCAGTACTTC.

A few counts support this clone. This rearrangement joins TRBV2 to TRBJ1-2, with 7 bases matching TRBD1. V was pared by 7 bases and J by 2 bases, with 7 bases of the junction left unmatched. The CDR3 covers 14 residues. CDR1 SNHLY and CDR2 FYNNEI come from the germline V gene. The CDR3 loop is CASNRQGTNYGYTF. Here the CDR3 DNA reads TGTGCCAGCAATAGACAGGGCACCAACTATGGCTACACCTTC.

The V gene is TRBV11-3, the J gene TRBJ2-7; TRBD2 aligns across 11 bases. Per germline, CDR1 SGHNT and CDR2 YENEEA. The CDR3 runs to 16 residues. J was trimmed by 4 bases and V by 7 bases; bases with no gene match: 12. DNA for the CDR3: TGTGCCAGCAAAAGGACGGGGGGACTAGCGGTGTACGAGCAGTACTTC. Protein: CASKRTGGLAVYEQYF.

This clone is medium-sized in the sample. This chain joins TRBV19 and TRBJ1-5; a possible D gene is TRBD1 (5 bases). Germline values: CDR1 LNHDA, CDR2 SQIVND (reference sequence). V lost 1 base, J lost 1 base, and 8 bases lay in between. CDR3 length: 15 residues. The DNA for the CDR3 is TGTGCCAGTAGTATAGTGGGGCTGAGCAATCAGCCCCAGCATTTT. It codes for CASSIVGLSNQPQHF.

This clone appeared many times. The chain recombines TRBV24-1 with TRBJ1-2, with D possibly matching TRBD1 (6 bases). Trimming cost V 3 bases and J 8 bases, with 18 bases left between them. Germline values: CDR1 KGHDR, CDR2 SFDVKD. The CDR3 has 15 residues. The CDR3, as DNA: TGTGCCACCAGTGATACTCCACCCGGGACAAAAGGCTACACCTTC. Protein: CATSDTPPGTKGYTF.

The rearrangement links TRBV2 to TRBJ2-3, with TRBD2 matching over 11 bases. This CDR3 spans 18 amino acids. CDR1 and CDR2 (germline): SNHLY, FYNNEI. The V segment lost 1 base and the J segment 2 bases; nucleotides outside the gene matches: 8. CDR3 DNA: TGTGCCAGCAGTGAAGGTACTAGCGGGGGCCCTGTCACAGATACGCAGTATTTT. It yields the protein CASSEGTSGGPVTDTQYF.

The J gene is TRBJ2-7, the V gene TRBV3-1; no firm D call. The CDR3 length is 12 residues. V gave up 1 base and J gave up 4 bases, with 5 bases separating them. Germline V gene lookup returns CDR1 LGHDT and CDR2 YNNKEL (reference sequence). The CDR3 nucleotides are TGTGCCAGCAGCCAAGTTAAGTACGAGCAGTACTTC. Amino acids: CASSQVKYEQYF.

This clone is medium-sized by share. J is TRBJ2-7 and V is TRBV27; no clear D gene. CDR1 and CDR2 (germline): MNHEY, SMNVEV (reference sequence). This CDR3 contains 13 residues. Trimming removed 0 bases from V and 8 bases from J, with 11 bases in between. CDR3 coding DNA: TGTGCCAGCAGTTTATCCCTAGGATTAAAGCAGTACTTC. Protein: CASSLSLGLKQYF.

Relative to its sample, this clone is medium-sized (0.01 to 0.1%). CDR3 DNA sequence: TGTGCCAGCAGTGACGGTTACGAGCAGTACTTC. Amino acids: CASSDGYEQYF. The chain has TRBV6-4 and TRBJ2-7; D is undetermined. Germline V gene sequence: CDR1 MRHNA, CDR2 SNTAGT. V dropped 2 bases and J dropped 4 bases, with 3 bases sitting between them. The CDR3 covers 11 residues.

This clone was recorded at least ten times. This sample includes further DNA sequences coding for the same CDR3. The V gene is TRBV5-6, the J gene TRBJ1-2; the D is unclear. CDR1 and CDR2 from the germline V gene are SGHDT and YYEEEE. Trimming took off 4 bases at V and 8 bases at J, with 9 bases between the two ends. The CDR3 totals 11 residues. CDR3 in DNA: TGTGCCAGCAGCGCACTCGGGGGCTACACCTTC. Its translation is CASSALGGYTF.

This clone counts as medium-sized. The chain combines TRBV4-1 with TRBJ2-3, with 9 nucleotides matching TRBD2. From germline, CDR1 is MGHRA and CDR2 YSYEKL. Trimming removed 2 bases from V and 1 base from J; junction bases left unmatched: 1. The CDR3 has 15 residues. CDR3 in amino acids: CASSQRTSGTDTQYF. CDR3 coding DNA: TGCGCCAGCAGCCAAAGGACTAGCGGCACAGATACGCAGTATTTT.

This clone was counted between two and nine times. The chain links TRBV6-2 or TRBV6-3 to TRBJ2-5; 7 bases fit TRBD1. The CDR3 covers 14 residues. Germline CDR1 MNHEY, CDR2 SVGEGT. Germline trimming cut 0 bases from V and 5 bases from J; bases unmatched to any gene: 3. Written as DNA, the CDR3 is TGTGCCAGCAGTTACTCAGGGACAGCGGAGACCCAGTACTTC. As protein: CASSYSGTAETQYF.

This clone appeared many times. The chain is built from TRBV6-4 and TRBJ2-2; D remains ambiguous. Per germline, CDR1 MRHNA and CDR2 SNTAGT. Deletions cut 0 bases from V and 5 bases from J, with 4 bases between. This CDR3 contains 13 residues. The CDR3 spells CASSDSETGELFF. For the CDR3, the DNA is TGTGCCAGCAGTGACTCGGAAACCGGGGAGCTGTTTTTT.

This clone showed up many times. V is TRBV28 and J is TRBJ2-6; 9 bases are a match to TRBD1. Losses at the gene ends were 8 bases for V and 0 bases for J; bases not matched to a gene: 5. CDR3 length: 16 residues. The germline CDR1 and CDR2 sequences are MDHEN and SYDVKM. The CDR3 protein is CASLQGAISGANVLTF. The CDR3 DNA is TGTGCCAGCCTACAGGGGGCTATCTCTGGGGCCAACGTCCTGACTTTC.

This sequence joins TRBV12-3 or TRBV12-4 and TRBJ2-7; 13 bases align to TRBD2. The CDR3 covers 15 residues. J lost 3 bases, V lost 8 bases, and 7 bases had no gene match. The CDR3 spells CASFTGLAGLYEQYF. DNA for the CDR3: TGTGCCAGCTTCACGGGACTAGCGGGACTCTACGAGCAGTACTTC.

This clone appeared many times. The chain recombines TRBV7-3 with TRBJ2-5; perhaps TRBD2 as D (6 bases). The CDR3 sequence is 15 residues long. Germline lookup yields CDR1 SGHTA and CDR2 FQGTGA. V lost 5 bases to trimming and J lost 4 bases, with 17 bases between them. CDR3 nucleotide sequence: TGTGCCAGCAGCCCAACCGAGAAGGAGGGAGAGACCCAGTACTTC. This sequence encodes CASSPTEKEGETQYF.

The chain uses TRBV20-1 and TRBJ1-5, with TRBD1 identical over 9 bases. After removal of 6 bases from V and 13 bases from J, the junction contained 13 bases not matched to a gene. The germline gives CDR1 DFQATT, CDR2 SNEGSKA (reference sequence). The CDR3 loop spans 13 amino acids. DNA for the CDR3: TGCAGTGCAAGGACAGGGGTGGTTCATCCTCAGCATTTT. Its translation is CSARTGVVHPQHF.

This clone was detected ten times or more. Just one base apart from a much larger clone, this may be a read error. This chain links TRBV27 with TRBJ2-7, with D perhaps TRBD2 (6 bases). CDR1 and CDR2 from the germline V gene are MNHEY and SMNVEV (reference sequence). This CDR3 has 13 amino acids. V was shortened by 7 bases and J by 8 bases, with 18 bases between the two germline ends. CDR3 bases: TGTGCCAGCAACGAACCGATCCGGGAGCAGCAGTACTTC. Protein product: CASNEPIREQQYF.

This clone was seen ten or more times. This sample includes further DNA sequences coding for the same CDR3. CDR3 in DNA: TGTGCCAGACGGGACCTAATACCTAGTGGCTACACCTTC. Its translation: CARRDLIPSGYTF. This rearrangement joins TRBV2 to TRBJ1-2; D might be TRBD1 (5 bases). V was clipped by 9 bases and J by 7 bases, with 18 bases between them. The CDR3 contains 13 residues. Germline V gives CDR1 SNHLY, CDR2 FYNNEI.

The V gene is TRBV5-1, the J gene TRBJ2-3; D is undetermined. V lost 4 bases and J 3 bases, leaving 18 bases between the germline ends. CDR1 and CDR2 (germline): SGHRS, YFSETQ. The CDR3 spans 16 residues. The DNA for the CDR3 is TGCGCCAGCAGCCCCGAGCAGGTGGTGAGGACAGATACGCAGTATTTT. This translates into CASSPEQVVRTDTQYF.

The sample holds many counts of this clone. In DNA, the CDR3 is TGTGCCAGCGGAACCGGGACAGGGGAGGCAGATACGCAGTATTTT. Amino acids: CASGTGTGEADTQYF. The chain has TRBV6-4 and TRBJ2-3, with 10 positions matching TRBD1. Per the germline V gene, CDR1 is MRHNA and CDR2 is SNTAGT. The CDR3 totals 15 residues. V shed 8 bases and J 4 bases; nucleotides not matched to a gene: 9.

This clone was observed a few times. The genes are TRBV19 and TRBJ2-7; D ambiguous. V was shortened by 5 bases and J by 3 bases, with 14 bases between the two germline ends. The CDR3 has 14 amino acids. The germline gives CDR1 LNHDA, CDR2 SQIVND (reference sequence). In DNA, the CDR3 is TGTGCCAGTAGTCGGGCCCTTACCCTCTACGAGCAGTACTTC. Translated: CASSRALTLYEQYF.

This clone was seen at least ten times. The chain joins TRBV9 to TRBJ2-1; the D gene is possibly TRBD2 (6 bases). The CDR3 has 15 residues. The V end lost 1 base, the J end lost 0 bases, and 8 bases lay between the germline ends. Germline values: CDR1 SGDLS, CDR2 YYNGEE. CDR3: CASSVSSDSYNEQFF. Here the CDR3 DNA reads TGTGCCAGCAGCGTATCTAGCGACTCCTACAATGAGCAGTTCTTC.

The chain recombines TRBV20-1 with TRBJ2-1; 7 nucleotides align to TRBD2. The length of the CDR3 is 15 residues. Losses at the gene ends were 3 bases for V and 2 bases for J; bases not matched to a gene: 7. CDR1 and CDR2 (germline): DFQATT, SNEGSKA (reference sequence). The CDR3 DNA reads TGCAGTGCTAGTAAACTAGCGAACCCCTACAATGAGCAGTTCTTC. Its translation is CSASKLANPYNEQFF.

V is TRBV20-1 and J is TRBJ2-1; 12 bases align to TRBD2. In germline, CDR1 is DFQATT, CDR2 SNEGSKA (reference sequence). Losses at the gene ends were 4 bases for V and 3 bases for J; bases not matched to a gene: 1. The CDR3 totals 14 residues. CDR3 amino acids: CSAMGLAGYNEQFF. The CDR3 nucleotides read TGCAGTGCTATGGGACTAGCGGGCTACAATGAGCAGTTCTTC.

The V and J genes are TRBV5-1 and TRBJ2-3, with D unresolved. This CDR3 comprises 12 residues. The germline V and J ends were trimmed by 1 base and 4 bases, with 4 bases remaining between them. Germline assignment: CDR1 SGHRS and CDR2 YFSETQ. CDR3 in amino acids: CASSLIPDTQYF. CDR3 nucleotides: TGCGCCAGCAGCTTGATTCCAGATACGCAGTATTTT.

The chain employs TRBV7-2 and TRBJ2-7; D remains ambiguous. The CDR3 is 14 amino acids. Trimming removed 0 bases from V and 2 bases from J, with 8 bases in between. Germline-derived CDR1 and CDR2 are SGHTA and FQGNSA. In DNA, the CDR3 is TGTGCCAGCAGCTTAGCACCGACCCCCTACGAGCAGTACTTC. The encoded protein is CASSLAPTPYEQYF. Using reference TRBV7-2 and TRBJ2-7 for the parts outside the CDR3, the full variable domain is GAGVSQSPSNKVTEKGKDVELRCDPISGHTALYWYRQSLGQGLEFLIYFQGNSAPDKSGLPSDRFSAERTGGSVSTLTIQRTQQEDSAVYLCASSLAPTPYEQYFGPGTRLTVT.